The rows below give T cell receptor beta chains drawn from one sample of a study of vaccination and CD4 T cells after COVID-19. TCRdb used MiXCR to reprocess the PCR reads, holding one entry per CDR3 protein. The sample carries 8,000 to 10,000 distinct CDR3 sequences, 30% to 35% recorded once. Their specific antigens are unknown. Sequencing was done on a sample of CD4+ T cells from blood, cultured in vitro. These TCRs come from a human donor in good health. Each CDR3 is given with its conserved first and last residue. D genes are given only for firm matches. Only part of the rows carry a size: once, few, many, or a class if the clone is expanded.

size: few; V: TRBV7-9; D: TRBD2; J: TRBJ2-7; DNA: TGTGCCAGCAGCTTACGTTCCGGGACTAGCGGGATTCATGGCTACGAGCAGTACTTC; CDR3: CASSLRSGTSGIHGYEQYF
size: few; V: TRBV6-1; D: -; J: TRBJ2-3; DNA: TGTGCCAGCAGAGCGGACCTGGGCACAGATACGCAGTATTTT; CDR3: CASRADLGTDTQYF
size: few; V: TRBV6-2/TRBV6-3; D: TRBD1; J: TRBJ2-3; DNA: TGTGCCACGGGACAGGGGGAGGCCACAGATACGCAGTATTTT; CDR3: CATGQGEATDTQYF
size: few; V: TRBV24-1; D: TRBD1; J: TRBJ1-5; DNA: TGTGCCACCAGTGGCGACAGGGTCCAGCCCCAGCATTTT; CDR3: CATSGDRVQPQHF
size: -; V: TRBV10-3; D: -; J: TRBJ2-2; DNA: TGTGCCATCAGGAACGGAGTAGGGGTGTACACCGGGGAGCTGTTTTTT; CDR3: CAIRNGVGVYTGELFF
size: -; V: TRBV6-1; D: -; J: TRBJ2-7; DNA: TGTGCCAGCAGTGTGGGGAGCGAGCAGTACTTC; CDR3: CASSVGSEQYF
size: few; V: TRBV6-1; D: -; J: TRBJ1-2; DNA: TGTGCCAGCAGTGGGACAGCTGCCCATGGCTACACCTTC; CDR3: CASSGTAAHGYTF
size: few; V: TRBV7-2; D: TRBD2; J: TRBJ2-2; DNA: TGTGCCAGCAGCCCAGTTAGCGGGAGGGGTACCGGGGAGCTGTTTTTT; CDR3: CASSPVSGRGTGELFF
size: few; V: TRBV27; D: TRBD2; J: TRBJ2-3; DNA: TGTGCCAGCAGCCTTACACTAGCGGGGTTCACAGATACGCAGTATTTT; CDR3: CASSLTLAGFTDTQYF
size: -; V: TRBV10-2; D: -; J: TRBJ1-1; DNA: TGCGCCAGCAGTCCCCGGGACCCCAACACTGAAGCTTTCTTT; CDR3: CASSPRDPNTEAFF
size: few; V: TRBV7-9; D: TRBD2; J: TRBJ2-3; DNA: TGTGCCAGCAGCTCGTTAGCGGGAAGCAGCACAGATACGCAGTATTTT; CDR3: CASSSLAGSSTDTQYF
size: few; V: TRBV6-5; D: TRBD1; J: TRBJ2-7; DNA: TGTGCCAGCAGTTACTCGATGTATACAGGGGACTACGAGCAGTACTTC; CDR3: CASSYSMYTGDYEQYF
size: -; V: TRBV11-2; D: -; J: TRBJ1-5; DNA: TGTGCCAGCAGCCGAGGGTGGGACGGTGATCAGCCCCAGCATTTT; CDR3: CASSRGWDGDQPQHF
size: few; V: TRBV6-5; D: TRBD1; J: TRBJ1-2; DNA: TGTGCCAGCAGTTACAAGGGACAGTCCCGGGGGTATGGCTACACCTTC; CDR3: CASSYKGQSRGYGYTF
size: -; V: TRBV18; D: -; J: TRBJ2-1; DNA: TGTGCCAGCTCACCAGATGAGGGTACTGAGCAGTTCTTC; CDR3: CASSPDEGTEQFF
size: -; V: TRBV6-2/TRBV6-3; D: TRBD2; J: TRBJ2-1; DNA: TGTGCCAGCAGTTCCGGCGGGAGTCCCCTCAATGAGCAGTTCTTC; CDR3: CASSSGGSPLNEQFF
size: few; V: TRBV7-2; D: -; J: TRBJ2-3; DNA: TGTGCCAGCAGCTTAGGGAGACAGGCTCCGTATTTT; CDR3: CASSLGRQAPYF
size: -; V: TRBV7-8; D: -; J: TRBJ1-1; DNA: TGTGCCAGCAGCTTAGAGGCATACCCGACCACTGAAGCTTTCTTT; CDR3: CASSLEAYPTTEAFF